This entry lists 5 T cell receptor beta chains sequenced from one sample in a study of cytomegalovirus exposure and HLA in healthy donors. A multiplex PCR was run with 60 Vbeta primers and 13 Jbeta primers. Method: immunoSEQ multiplex PCR; TCRdb's copy keeps in-frame clones and lacks some. This sample has about 110,000 clones, with around 73% found just once. Sequences were obtained from PBMCs. Receptors were obtained from a man aged 25-45 years in good health and CMV-seronegative.

The V call is TRBV4-1, the J call TRBJ1-4; D not resolved. Germline values: CDR1 MGHRA, CDR2 YSYEKL. The CDR3 length is 14 residues. Trimming pared 1 base from V and 2 bases from J, leaving 5 bases between. As DNA, the CDR3 is TGCGCCAGCAGCCAAGCGGGGACTAATGAAAAACTGTTTTTT. Translated, it gives CASSQAGTNEKLFF.

The CDR3 DNA reads as TGTGCCACCAGCAGAGGGAGAAACTCTGGAAACACCATATATTTT. It specifies CATSRGRNSGNTIYF. The chain combines TRBV15 with TRBJ1-3; D not resolved. From germline, CDR1 is LNHNV and CDR2 YYDKDF (reference sequence). Trimming left V 1 base short and J 0 bases short, with 7 bases between. The CDR3 is 15 residues long.

V and J are TRBV27 and TRBJ2-3; 15 positions match TRBD2. The V gene end was trimmed by 5 bases and the J gene end by 0 bases; junction bases not matched to a gene: 9. Germline V lookup: CDR1 MNHEY, CDR2 SMNVEV (reference sequence). The CDR3 length is 19 residues. CDR3 nucleotides: TGTGCCAGCAGTCTACCCGGGACTAGCGGGGGGTCTAGCACAGATACGCAGTATTTT. It is translated as CASSLPGTSGGSSTDTQYF.

The chain employs TRBV28 and TRBJ1-1; 8 positions match TRBD1. This CDR3 comprises 15 residues. The V segment lost 6 bases and the J segment 0 bases; nucleotides outside the gene matches: 6. Per germline, CDR1 MDHEN and CDR2 SYDVKM. The CDR3 reads CASRGQGAMNTEAFF. The CDR3 nucleotides read TGTGCCAGCAGGGGGCAGGGGGCTATGAACACTGAAGCTTTCTTT.

This clone was seen only once. This chain joins TRBV27 and TRBJ1-4; D is uncertain. The V gene lost 2 bases and the J gene lost 1 base, with 5 bases spanning the gap. Germline CDR1 reads MNHEY; CDR2 reads SMNVEV (reference sequence). The CDR3 has 14 residues. As DNA, the CDR3 is TGTGCCAGCAGTTTACGGGGAACTAATGAAAAACTGTTTTTT. Translation gives CASSLRGTNEKLFF.